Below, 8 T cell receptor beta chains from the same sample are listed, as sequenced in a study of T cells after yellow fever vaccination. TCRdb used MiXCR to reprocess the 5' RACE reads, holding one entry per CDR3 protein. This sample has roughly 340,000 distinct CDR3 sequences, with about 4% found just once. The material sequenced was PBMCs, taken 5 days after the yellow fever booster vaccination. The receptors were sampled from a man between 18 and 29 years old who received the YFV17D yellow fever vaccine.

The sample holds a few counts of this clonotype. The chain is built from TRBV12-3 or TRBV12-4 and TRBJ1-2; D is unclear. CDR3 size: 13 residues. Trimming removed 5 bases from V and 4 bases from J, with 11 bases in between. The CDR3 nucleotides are TGTGCCAGCAGTGGAACGGACCTCTATGGCTACACCTTC. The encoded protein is CASSGTDLYGYTF.

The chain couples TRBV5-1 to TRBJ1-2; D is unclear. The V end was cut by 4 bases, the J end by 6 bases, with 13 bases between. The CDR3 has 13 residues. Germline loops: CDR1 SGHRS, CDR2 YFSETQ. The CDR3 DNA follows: TGCGCCAGCAGCACGGAATACAGAGATGGCTACACCTTC. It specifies CASSTEYRDGYTF. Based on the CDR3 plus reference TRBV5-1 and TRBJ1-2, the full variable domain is KAGVTQTPRYLIKTRGQQVTLSCSPISGHRSVSWYQQTPGQGLQFLFEYFSETQRNKGNFPGRFSGRQFSNSRSEMNVSTLELGDSALYLCASSTEYRDGYTFGSGTRLTVV.

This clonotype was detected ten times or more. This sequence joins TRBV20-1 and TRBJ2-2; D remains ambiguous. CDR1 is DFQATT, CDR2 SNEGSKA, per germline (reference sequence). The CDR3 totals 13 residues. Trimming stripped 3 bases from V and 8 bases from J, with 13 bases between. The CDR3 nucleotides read TGCAGTGCTAGCCCGGTCGCGCGGGGGGAGCTGTTTTTT. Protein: CSASPVARGELFF.

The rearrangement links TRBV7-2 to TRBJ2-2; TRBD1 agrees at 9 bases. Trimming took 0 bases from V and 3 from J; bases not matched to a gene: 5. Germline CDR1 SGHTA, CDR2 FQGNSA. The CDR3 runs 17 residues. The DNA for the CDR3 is TGTGCCAGCAGCTTAGCACCCGGGACAGGGTACACCGGGGAGCTGTTTTTT. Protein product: CASSLAPGTGYTGELFF.

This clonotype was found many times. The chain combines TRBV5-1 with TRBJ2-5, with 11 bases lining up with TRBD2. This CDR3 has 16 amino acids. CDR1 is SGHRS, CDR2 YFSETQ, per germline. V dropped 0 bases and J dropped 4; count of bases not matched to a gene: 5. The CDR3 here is CASSLARLAGGETQYF. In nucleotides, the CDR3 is TGCGCCAGCAGCTTGGCCCGTCTAGCGGGGGGAGAGACCCAGTACTTC.

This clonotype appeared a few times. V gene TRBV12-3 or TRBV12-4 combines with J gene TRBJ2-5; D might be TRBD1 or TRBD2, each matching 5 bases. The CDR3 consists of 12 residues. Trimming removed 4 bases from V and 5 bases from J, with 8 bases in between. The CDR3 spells CASSSGPETQYF. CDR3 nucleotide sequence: TGTGCCAGCAGTTCGGGACCGGAGACCCAGTACTTC.

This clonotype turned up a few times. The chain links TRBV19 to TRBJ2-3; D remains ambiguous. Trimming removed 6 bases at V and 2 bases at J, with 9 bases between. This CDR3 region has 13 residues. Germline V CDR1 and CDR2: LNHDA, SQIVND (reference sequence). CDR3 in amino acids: CASSGLNTDTQYF. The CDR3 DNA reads TGTGCCAGTAGCGGCCTCAACACAGATACGCAGTATTTT.

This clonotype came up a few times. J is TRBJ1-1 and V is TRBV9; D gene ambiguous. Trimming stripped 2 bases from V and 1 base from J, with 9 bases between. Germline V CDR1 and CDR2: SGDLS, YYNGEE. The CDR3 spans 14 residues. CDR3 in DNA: TGTGCCAGCAGCGTTTCGACCGCGAACACTGAAGCTTTCTTT. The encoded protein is CASSVSTANTEAFF.